This T cell receptor beta chain was sequenced for a study of Graves' ophthalmopathy and Graves' hyperthyroidism. Amplification from RNA transcripts yielded the TCR beta CDR3 regions. An opening RT-PCR round employed HTBI primers and preceded a second-round multiplex PCR. TCRdb re-called the multiplex PCR reads with MiXCR, one entry per CDR3 protein. The table lists almost 750,000 distinct CDR3 sequences, around 40% of them singletons. Germline CDR1 is DFQATT and CDR2 is SNEGSKA (reference sequence). There are 10 residues in the CDR3. Trimming removed 1 base at V and 9 bases at J, with 6 bases between.

The sequence came from an adult man with Graves' ophthalmopathy. This rearrangement joins TRBV20-1 to TRBJ2-5; tentatively, D is TRBD1 (6 bases). The sequenced sample consisted of peripheral blood. The CDR3 loop reads CSARGGPQYF. CDR3 coding DNA: TGCAGTGCTAGAGGGGGGCCCCAGTACTTC.